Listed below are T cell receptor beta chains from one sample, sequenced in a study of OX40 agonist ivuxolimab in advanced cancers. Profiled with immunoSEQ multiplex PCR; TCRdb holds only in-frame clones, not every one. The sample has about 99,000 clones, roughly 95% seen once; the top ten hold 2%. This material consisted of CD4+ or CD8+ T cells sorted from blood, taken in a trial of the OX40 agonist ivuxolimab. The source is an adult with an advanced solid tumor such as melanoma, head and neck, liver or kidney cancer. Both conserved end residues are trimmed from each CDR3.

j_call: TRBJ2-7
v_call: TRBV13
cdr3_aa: ASSERLAGGPGHEQY

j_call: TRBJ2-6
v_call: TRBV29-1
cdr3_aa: SVEDGGANVLT

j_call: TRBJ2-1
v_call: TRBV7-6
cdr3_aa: ASSPDRSSYNEQF

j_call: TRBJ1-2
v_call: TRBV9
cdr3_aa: ASSPEPGQGAGYYGYT

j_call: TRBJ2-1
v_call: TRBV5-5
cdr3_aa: ASSPSSLADYNEQF

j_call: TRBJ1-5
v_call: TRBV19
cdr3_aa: ASSIKAENQPQH

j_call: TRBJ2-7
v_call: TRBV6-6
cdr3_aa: ASSYLSGSHYEQY

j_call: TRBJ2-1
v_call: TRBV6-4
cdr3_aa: ASSDPSHGSEQF

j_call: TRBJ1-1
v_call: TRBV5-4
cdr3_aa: ASSPGVAEAF

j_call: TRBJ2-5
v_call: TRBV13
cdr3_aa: ASTPLLAGESQETQY

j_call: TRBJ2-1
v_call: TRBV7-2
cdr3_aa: ASSFSGLNEQF

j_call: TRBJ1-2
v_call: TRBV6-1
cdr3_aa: ASSDPGQFNYGYT

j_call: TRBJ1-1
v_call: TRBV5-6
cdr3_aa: ASSLVANTEAF

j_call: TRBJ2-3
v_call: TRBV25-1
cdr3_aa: ASTGGPVTDTQY

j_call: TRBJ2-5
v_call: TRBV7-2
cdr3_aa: ASSLTSGNRQETQY

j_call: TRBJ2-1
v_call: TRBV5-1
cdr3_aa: ASSPPASNVNEQF

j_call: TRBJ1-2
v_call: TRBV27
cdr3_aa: ASSPGQAPYGYT

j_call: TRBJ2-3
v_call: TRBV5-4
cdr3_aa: ASSLVVSGEDTQY

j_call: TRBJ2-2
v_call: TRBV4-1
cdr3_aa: ASSQDPPLAGTGELF

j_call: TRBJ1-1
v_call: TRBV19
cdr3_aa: ASSSGTAQAF

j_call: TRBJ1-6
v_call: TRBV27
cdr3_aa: ASSFQGGSPLH

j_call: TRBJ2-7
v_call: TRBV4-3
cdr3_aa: ASSLTSGYEQY

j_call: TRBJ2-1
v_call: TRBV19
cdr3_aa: ASSIEEAGSYNEQF

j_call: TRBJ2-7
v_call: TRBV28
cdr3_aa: ASARLADHYEQY

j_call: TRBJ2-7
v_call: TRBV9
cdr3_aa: ASSERGDEQY

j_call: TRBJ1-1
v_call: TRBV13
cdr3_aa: ASSFGQLTEAF

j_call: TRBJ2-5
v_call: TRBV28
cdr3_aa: ASSLGHYQETQY

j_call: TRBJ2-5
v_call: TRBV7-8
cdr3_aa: ASRGPQETQY

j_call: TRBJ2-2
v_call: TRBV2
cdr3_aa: ASSSGTGNTGELF

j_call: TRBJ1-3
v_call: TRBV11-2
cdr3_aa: ASSLGFHSSGNTIY

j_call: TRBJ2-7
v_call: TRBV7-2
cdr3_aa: ASSPTLRPTQEQY

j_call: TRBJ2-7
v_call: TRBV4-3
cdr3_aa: ASSLGQGSSYEQY

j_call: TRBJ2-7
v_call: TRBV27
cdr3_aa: ASKPGTAPIYEQY

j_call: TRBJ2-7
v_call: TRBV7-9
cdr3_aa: ASSLDSGLGSYEQY

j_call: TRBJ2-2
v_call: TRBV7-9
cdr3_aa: ASSFYRVDTGELF

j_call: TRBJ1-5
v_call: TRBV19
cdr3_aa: ASSLVSRDRERDQPQH

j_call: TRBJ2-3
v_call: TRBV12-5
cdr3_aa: ASGPNKTGAGTDTQY

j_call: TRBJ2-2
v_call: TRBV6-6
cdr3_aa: ASSLRGNRELF

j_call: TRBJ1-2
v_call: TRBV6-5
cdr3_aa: ASSYSIGGGPWGYT

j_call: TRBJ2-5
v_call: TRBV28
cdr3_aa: ASGTSQETQY

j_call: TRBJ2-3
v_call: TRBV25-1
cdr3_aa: ASSEFPPGTSGDDTQY

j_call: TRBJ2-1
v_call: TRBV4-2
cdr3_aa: ASSPMGDEQF

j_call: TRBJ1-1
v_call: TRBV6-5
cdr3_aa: ASSYSVGLNTEAF

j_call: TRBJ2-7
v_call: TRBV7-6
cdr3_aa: ASSLAIGYEQY

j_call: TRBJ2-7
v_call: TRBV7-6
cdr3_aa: ASSKRRGDARDSYEQY

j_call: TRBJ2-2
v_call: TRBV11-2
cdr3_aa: ASSPNRGQAGELF